The T cell receptor beta chain described here comes from a study of T cells in Graves' hyperthyroidism and ophthalmopathy. The study's findings and limits: Ophthalmopathy was separated from stable hyperthyroidism by a 13 V-J model. The model made its ophthalmopathy prediction, and onset followed a median roughly six months later.

Graves' hyperthyroidism was deemed stable given no ophthalmopathy progression within 18 months. Together with thyroid ultrasound, orbital computed tomography, serum thyroxine and TRAb, clinical symptoms were used for diagnoses. Ten or more counts support this clonotype. Its matching antigen is unknown. What was amplified from RNA transcripts were TCR beta CDR3 regions. First-round RT-PCR targeting the TCR CDR3 was performed with the HTBI primer set. TCRdb used MiXCR to reprocess the multiplex PCR reads, holding one entry per CDR3 protein. This table has around 450,000 distinct CDR3 sequences, around a sixth appearing once. This sequence was found in a woman in her late teens or twenties with Graves' hyperthyroidism. The sample consisted of blood.

CDR3 loop: CASSPQEFTEAFF. The CDR3 coding sequence is TGTGCCAGCAGCCCACAGGAGTTCACTGAAGCTTTCTTT. The gene calls are TRBV11-2 and TRBJ1-1, with a weak D call TRBD1 (5 bases). With 5 bases removed from V and 4 bases from J, the gap between germline ends came to 11 bases. CDR3 length: 13 residues. Per the germline V gene, CDR1 is SGHAT and CDR2 is FQNNGV.